The 12 T cell receptor beta chains below come from one sample, sequenced in a study of blood T cell repertoires in COVID-19. Clones were read by immunoSEQ multiplex PCR, and TCRdb kept only the in-frame ones, dropping some. The top ten clones hold about 9.9% of a sample with more than 200,000 clones, 80% to 90% of them seen once. Material: peripheral blood. These receptors were collected from a man over 45 with COVID-19, enrolled during active disease.

The chain combines TRBV5-1 with TRBJ2-7; D perhaps matches TRBD2 (6 bases). Between the trimmed V and J ends, which lost 0 bases and 1 base, there was a span of 8 bases. The CDR3 is 14 amino acids. Germline CDR1 and CDR2: SGHRS and YFSETQ. CDR3 in amino acids: CASSLDGGSYEQYF. DNA of the CDR3: TGCGCCAGCAGCTTGGATGGGGGGTCCTACGAGCAGTACTTC. Supplemented by reference TRBV5-1 and TRBJ2-7, the full variable domain reads KAGVTQTPRYLIKTRGQQVTLSCSPISGHRSVSWYQQTPGQGLQFLFEYFSETQRNKGNFPGRFSGRQFSNSRSEMNVSTLELGDSALYLCASSLDGGSYEQYFGPGTRLTVT.

The chain combines TRBV19 with TRBJ2-1; 13 bases agree with TRBD2. CDR1 and CDR2 (germline): LNHDA, SQIVND (reference sequence). The V segment lost 6 bases and the J segment 7 bases; nucleotides outside the gene matches: 6. The CDR3 extends over 15 amino acids. CDR3: CASRPPGLAGNEQFF. CDR3 coding DNA: TGTGCCAGTAGACCTCCGGGACTAGCGGGAAATGAGCAGTTCTTC.

The chain employs TRBV28 and TRBJ1-5; 10 positions agree with TRBD1. V trimming: 4 bases; J trimming: 6 bases; junction bases outside the gene matches: 3. The germline gives CDR1 MDHEN, CDR2 SYDVKM. The CDR3 is made up of 14 amino acids. CDR3: CASSSGTGVQPQHF. The CDR3 bases are TGTGCCAGCAGTTCGGGGACAGGGGTTCAGCCCCAGCATTTT.

J is TRBJ2-5 and V is TRBV12-5; D is possibly TRBD1 (5 bases). With 5 bases removed from V and 0 bases from J, the gap between germline ends came to 10 bases. Per the germline V gene, CDR1 is LGHNT and CDR2 is FRNRAP. The CDR3 consists of 14 residues. CDR3: CASGTGPNQETQYF. CDR3 nucleotides: TGTGCTAGTGGTACAGGACCGAACCAAGAGACCCAGTACTTC.

This chain uses TRBV13 with TRBJ1-2; no reliable D call. V shed 2 bases and J shed 1 base, with 11 bases lying between them. CDR1 PRHDT and CDR2 FYEKMQ come from the germline V gene (reference sequence). CDR3 length equals 15 residues. Here the CDR3 DNA reads TGTGCCAGCAGCTTATATTCAGGAAATAACTATGGCTACACCTTC. Amino acid sequence: CASSLYSGNNYGYTF.

This chain links TRBV7-8 with TRBJ1-5; 7 positions agree with TRBD1. V lost 5 bases and J lost 3; bases outside the gene matches: 4. CDR1 and CDR2 (germline): SGHVS, FQNEAQ. The CDR3 spans 14 residues. The CDR3 loop reads CASSAGQINQPQHF. The DNA for the CDR3 is TGTGCCAGCAGCGCGGGACAGATCAATCAGCCCCAGCATTTT.

This clone has just one count. The chain is built from TRBV7-9 and TRBJ2-7, with D possibly being TRBD2 (5 bases). Trimming removed 4 bases at V and 4 bases at J, with 8 bases between. Germline V gene sequence: CDR1 SEHNR, CDR2 FQNEAQ (reference sequence). The CDR3 totals 12 residues. CDR3 nucleotide sequence: TGTGCCAGCAGCTACGGGGAGTACGAGCAGTACTTC. It translates to CASSYGEYEQYF.

The V gene is TRBV7-9, the J gene TRBJ2-6; D is perhaps TRBD1 (5 bases). Germline V gene lookup returns CDR1 SEHNR and CDR2 FQNEAQ (reference sequence). The CDR3 spans 18 residues. Deletions cut 3 bases from V and 4 bases from J, with 19 bases between. CDR3: CASSFATGRLDGANVLTF. The CDR3 nucleotides read TGTGCCAGCAGCTTCGCAACAGGACGGCTTGACGGGGCCAACGTCCTGACTTTC. Combining the CDR3 with reference TRBV7-9 and TRBJ2-6 gives the whole variable domain DTGVSQNPRHKITKRGQNVTFRCDPISEHNRLYWYRQTLGQGPEFLTYFQNEAQLEKSRLLSDRFSAERPKGSFSTLEIQRTEQGDSAMYLCASSFATGRLDGANVLTFGAGSRLTVL.

The chain has TRBV7-9 and TRBJ2-7, with TRBD1 matching over 8 bases. Germline values: CDR1 SEHNR, CDR2 FQNEAQ (reference sequence). The CDR3 runs 14 residues. With 0 bases clipped from V and 3 bases from J, the junction kept 1 base outside the gene matches. DNA for the CDR3: TGTGCCAGCAGCTTAGCGGACAGGGACTACGAGCAGTACTTC. Translating gives CASSLADRDYEQYF.

This clone showed up just a few times. V and J are TRBV19 and TRBJ2-5; 7 bases are a match to TRBD1. This CDR3 is built from 14 residues. J lost 4 bases, V lost 6 bases, and 8 bases had no gene match. CDR1 is LNHDA and CDR2 is SQIVND in the germline V gene (reference sequence). The CDR3 bases are TGTGCCAGTAGACCTAGACAGGGATTAGAGACCCAGTACTTC. Amino acid sequence: CASRPRQGLETQYF.

The V gene is TRBV23-1, the J gene TRBJ2-7, with a tentative D call TRBD2 (5 bases). TRBV23-1 is an ORF, and what it does is uncertain. The CDR3 runs 19 residues. V lost 7 bases to trimming and J lost 3 bases, with 31 bases between them. The CDR3 DNA is TGCGCCAGCATCTTCGACAAAAAACAGTCTGATTTCGGGGTCTACGAGCAGTACTTC. Translation gives CASIFDKKQSDFGVYEQYF.

The chain has TRBV6-5 and TRBJ2-1; either TRBD1 or TRBD2 may supply D (7 bases each). Germline loops: CDR1 MNHEY, CDR2 SVGAGI. With 10 bases removed from V and 6 bases from J, the gap between germline ends came to 16 bases. This CDR3 comprises 13 residues. The CDR3 DNA sequence: TGTGCCACCAGGGAGGGGGCAGGCAATGAGCAGTTCTTC. This sequence encodes CATREGAGNEQFF.